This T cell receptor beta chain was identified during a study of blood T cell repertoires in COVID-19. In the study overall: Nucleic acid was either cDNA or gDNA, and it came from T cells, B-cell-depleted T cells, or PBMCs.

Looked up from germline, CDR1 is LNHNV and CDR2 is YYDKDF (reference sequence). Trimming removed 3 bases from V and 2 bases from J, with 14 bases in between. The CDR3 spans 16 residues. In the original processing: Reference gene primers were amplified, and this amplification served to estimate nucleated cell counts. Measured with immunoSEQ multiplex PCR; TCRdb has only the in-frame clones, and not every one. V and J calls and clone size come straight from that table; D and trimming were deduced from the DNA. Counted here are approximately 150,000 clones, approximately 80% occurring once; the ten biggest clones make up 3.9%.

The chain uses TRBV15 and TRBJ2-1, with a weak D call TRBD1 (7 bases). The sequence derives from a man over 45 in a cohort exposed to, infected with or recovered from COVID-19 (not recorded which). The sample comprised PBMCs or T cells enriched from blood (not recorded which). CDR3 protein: CATSSQGGPTYNEQFF. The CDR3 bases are TGTGCCACCAGCAGCCAGGGGGGACCTACCTACAATGAGCAGTTCTTC.